These 20 T cell receptor beta chains share one sample of origin, sequenced in a study of shared clonotypes between healthy human individuals. TCRdb's table, derived via immunoSEQ multiplex PCR, lists solely in-frame clones and lacks some. The profile covers 1 million to 1.3 million clones, with around three quarters appearing a single time and under 0.8% taken by the ten largest. Sequencing was done on a sample of memory CD4+ T cells from PBMCs. As for subset: CD45RA-negative fraction. These TCRs come from a man aged 18-30 years in good health. Some clones in this sample may be carry-over from other donors' samples.

The rearrangement joins TRBV28 to TRBJ1-4, with 9 positions matching TRBD1. Germline CDR1 reads MDHEN; CDR2 reads SYDVKM. CDR3 size: 16 residues. Trimming cost V 4 bases and J 8 bases; bases outside gene matches: 11. CDR3 amino acids: CASSSPGDRALEKLFF. CDR3 in DNA: TGTGCCAGCAGTTCACCTGGGGACAGGGCTCTAGAAAAACTGTTTTTT.

This clone was recorded once. The chain joins TRBV7-2 to TRBJ2-7, with D possibly being TRBD1 (6 bases). The CDR3 is 14 residues long. The V end lost 6 bases, the J end lost 1 base, and 13 bases lay between the germline ends. CDR1 is SGHTA, CDR2 FQGNSA, per germline. CDR3 residues: CASSSDRFSYEQYF. As DNA, the CDR3 is TGTGCCAGCAGTTCCGACAGGTTTTCCTACGAGCAGTACTTC.

CDR3 loop: CASSWGVNQPQHF. The CDR3 DNA is TGTGCCAGCAGCTGGGGGGTCAATCAGCCCCAGCATTTT. The V call is TRBV14, the J call TRBJ1-5; D is perhaps TRBD1 (5 bases). Germline V gene data show CDR1 as SGHDN and CDR2 as FVKESK. The length of the CDR3 is 13 residues. Trimming removed 5 bases from V and 3 bases from J, with 8 bases in between.

Turning to this clone: Other DNA sequences in this sample translate to the same CDR3. The V gene is TRBV29-1, the J gene TRBJ2-5; tentatively, D is TRBD1 or TRBD2 (7 bases each). The V end lost 4 bases, the J end lost 4 bases, and 13 bases lay between the germline ends. CDR1 and CDR2 from the germline V gene are SQVTM and ANQGSEA. The CDR3 is 13 residues long. Here the CDR3 reads CSVGSGGGETQYF. As DNA, the CDR3 is TGCAGCGTTGGCTCAGGGGGGGGAGAGACCCAGTACTTC.

This clone was found a few times. The V and J genes are TRBV19 and TRBJ2-1; TRBD2 aligns across 10 bases. Trimming took 7 bases from V and 4 from J; bases not matched to a gene: 4. CDR1 LNHDA and CDR2 SQIVND come from the germline V gene (reference sequence). CDR3 length: 14 residues. Here the CDR3 reads CASMSGRVYNEQFF. In nucleotides, the CDR3 is TGTGCCAGTATGAGCGGGAGGGTTTACAATGAGCAGTTCTTC.

This clone was detected only once. The chain joins TRBV4-3 to TRBJ2-7; TRBD2 matches 9 bases. V trimming: 0 bases; J trimming: 3 bases; junction bases outside the gene matches: 6. Germline V gene lookup returns CDR1 LGHNA and CDR2 YSLEER. This CDR3 is built from 16 residues. Here the CDR3 reads CASSQDGLASYYEQYF. The CDR3 nucleotides are TGCGCCAGCAGCCAAGATGGACTAGCGAGCTACTACGAGCAGTACTTC.

V gene TRBV9 combines with J gene TRBJ2-6; D unresolved. The V gene lost 0 bases and the J gene lost 1 base, with 5 bases spanning the gap. Per the germline V gene, CDR1 is SGDLS and CDR2 is YYNGEE. This CDR3 has 15 amino acids. The CDR3 reads CASSVVTSGANVLTF. CDR3 DNA: TGTGCCAGCAGCGTAGTCACTTCTGGGGCCAACGTCCTGACTTTC. Variable domain in full (rest from reference TRBV9 and TRBJ2-6): DSGVTQTPKHLITATGQRVTLRCSPRSGDLSVYWYQQSLDQGLQFLIQYYNGEERAKGNILERFSAQQFPDLHSELNLSSLELGDSALYFCASSVVTSGANVLTFGAGSRLTVL.

This clone was counted only a few times. V usage is TRBV2 and J usage is TRBJ1-4; 9 bases align to TRBD1. Germline V gene lookup returns CDR1 SNHLY and CDR2 FYNNEI. The CDR3 extends over 16 amino acids. The trim removed 6 bases at V and 0 bases at J, leaving 5 bases unmatched. In DNA, the CDR3 is TGTGCCAGCAGCCGGGACAGGGCGGCAACTAATGAAAAACTGTTTTTT. Residues: CASSRDRAATNEKLFF.

This clone was counted ten times or more. The rearrangement links TRBV6-6 to TRBJ2-5, with D perhaps being TRBD1 or TRBD2 (5 bases each). The CDR3 consists of 16 residues. Trimming shortened V by 6 bases and J by 3 bases, and 20 bases separated the two germline ends. CDR1 is MNHNY, CDR2 SVGAGI, per germline (reference sequence). The CDR3: CASRHSGTDFEETQYF. The CDR3 nucleotides read TGTGCCAGCAGGCATTCCGGGACGGACTTCGAAGAGACCCAGTACTTC.

The chain couples TRBV9 to TRBJ2-3, with D possibly TRBD2 on 6 matching bases. The germline CDR1 and CDR2 sequences are SGDLS and YYNGEE. The CDR3 has 16 amino acids. V was trimmed by 1 base and J by 0 bases, leaving 12 bases between them. The CDR3 loop is CASSVPLASSTDTQYF. The DNA of the CDR3 is TGTGCCAGCAGCGTACCCCTAGCGTCTAGCACAGATACGCAGTATTTT.

The chain employs TRBV28 and TRBJ1-2, with unresolved D. The CDR3 spans 13 residues. V lost 3 bases and J lost 4, with 9 bases in between. Germline V CDR1 and CDR2: MDHEN, SYDVKM. The CDR3 protein is CASSFNQVYGYTF. Written as DNA, the CDR3 is TGTGCCAGCAGTTTTAATCAGGTCTATGGCTACACCTTC.

The rearrangement links TRBV15 to TRBJ2-7; no reliable D call. The V end was cut by 2 bases, the J end by 2 bases, with 16 bases between. Per the germline V gene, CDR1 is LNHNV and CDR2 is YYDKDF (reference sequence). The CDR3 has 16 amino acids. In DNA form, the CDR3 reads TGTGCCACCAGCAGAAGTCAGCGAAGCGTCACCTACGAGCAGTACTTC. The encoded protein is CATSRSQRSVTYEQYF.

V and J are TRBV7-2 and TRBJ2-2; D gene unclear. V dropped 0 bases and J dropped 3 bases, with 2 bases sitting between them. The CDR3 contains 13 residues. Germline V lookup: CDR1 SGHTA, CDR2 FQGNSA. The CDR3 reads CASSLAHTGELFF. DNA of the CDR3: TGTGCCAGCAGCTTAGCCCACACCGGGGAGCTGTTTTTT.

V and J are TRBV28 and TRBJ1-2, with 8 bases fitting TRBD1. The CDR3 has 13 amino acids. Germline CDR1 MDHEN, CDR2 SYDVKM. Unmatched junction bases numbered 3, after V lost 5 bases and J lost 4 bases. In nucleotides, the CDR3 is TGTGCCAGCAGTATCGGACAGGGCTATGGCTACACCTTC. Translating it yields CASSIGQGYGYTF.

The chain joins TRBV5-5 to TRBJ2-2; the D is unclear. With 4 bases removed from V and 1 base from J, the gap between germline ends came to 14 bases. Germline CDR1 SGHKS, CDR2 YYEKEE (reference sequence). The CDR3 has 16 residues. The CDR3 here is CASSPRVPGNTGELFF. As DNA, the CDR3 is TGTGCCAGCAGCCCTCGAGTTCCCGGGAACACCGGGGAGCTGTTTTTT.

CDR3: CATSREGLTSSYNEQFF. In nucleotides, the CDR3 is TGTGCCACCAGCAGAGAAGGGCTGACTAGTTCCTACAATGAGCAGTTCTTC. The chain links TRBV15 to TRBJ2-1; D might be TRBD2 (6 bases). Germline loops: CDR1 LNHNV, CDR2 YYDKDF (reference sequence). Trimming stripped 0 bases from V and 1 base from J, with 13 bases between. CDR3 length equals 17 residues.

J is TRBJ2-7 and V is TRBV20-1; D not resolved. CDR1 and CDR2 (germline): DFQATT, SNEGSKA (reference sequence). This CDR3 contains 11 residues. Trimming removed 4 bases from V and 5 bases from J, with 9 bases in between. CDR3 sequence (DNA): TGCAGTGCTAAGAGCCACAACGAGCAGTACTTC. Protein product: CSAKSHNEQYF.

This clone was counted only a few times. This chain uses TRBV10-3 with TRBJ1-1; D gene ambiguous. This CDR3 has 13 residues. CDR1 ENHRY and CDR2 SYGVKD come from the germline V gene. Trimming shortened V by 6 bases and J by 5 bases, and 13 bases separated the two germline ends. The CDR3 DNA is TGTGCCATCAGAGGCCCCGGAGGGACTGAAGCTTTCTTT. The encoded protein is CAIRGPGGTEAFF.

The V call is TRBV5-4, the J call TRBJ2-3; TRBD2 might be the D (5 bases). Trimming pared 2 bases from V and 3 bases from J, leaving 22 bases between. This CDR3 is 18 amino acids long. Germline lookup yields CDR1 SGHNT and CDR2 YYREEE (reference sequence). DNA for the CDR3: TGTGCCAGCAGCTTAGGAGGTGTGGCAGTTAGAGCGACAGATACGCAGTATTTT. This gives the protein CASSLGGVAVRATDTQYF.

Notes on this clone: Other DNA sequences of this sample code for an identical CDR3. The gene calls are TRBV5-1 and TRBJ1-1; D not resolved. The CDR3 has 13 residues. Per the germline V gene, CDR1 is SGHRS and CDR2 is YFSETQ. V lost 1 base, J lost 0 bases, and 4 bases lay in between. CDR3 nucleotide sequence: TGCGCCAGCAGCTTGAGCTTGAACACTGAAGCTTTCTTT. Residues: CASSLSLNTEAFF. Using reference TRBV5-1 and TRBJ1-1 for the parts outside the CDR3, the full variable domain is KAGVTQTPRYLIKTRGQQVTLSCSPISGHRSVSWYQQTPGQGLQFLFEYFSETQRNKGNFPGRFSGRQFSNSRSEMNVSTLELGDSALYLCASSLSLNTEAFFGQGTRLTVV.